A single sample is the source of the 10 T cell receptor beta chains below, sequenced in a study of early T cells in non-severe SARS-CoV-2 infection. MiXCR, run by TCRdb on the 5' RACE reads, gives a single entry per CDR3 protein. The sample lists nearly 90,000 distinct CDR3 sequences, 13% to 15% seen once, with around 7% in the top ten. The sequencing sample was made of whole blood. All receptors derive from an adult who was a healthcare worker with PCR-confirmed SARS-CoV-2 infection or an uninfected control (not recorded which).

The CDR3 reads CASSREGNTEAFF. In nucleotides, the CDR3 is TGCGCCAGCAGCCGTGAAGGGAACACTGAAGCTTTCTTT. J is TRBJ1-1 and V is TRBV5-1; D is undetermined. The V and J ends lost 4 bases and 1 base respectively, with 8 bases between them. The length of the CDR3 is 13 residues. CDR1 and CDR2 from the germline V gene are SGHRS and YFSETQ.

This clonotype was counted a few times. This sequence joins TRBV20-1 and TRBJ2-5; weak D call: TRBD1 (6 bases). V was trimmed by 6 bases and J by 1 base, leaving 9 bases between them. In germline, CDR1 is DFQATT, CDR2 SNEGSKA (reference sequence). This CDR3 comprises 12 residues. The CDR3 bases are TGCAGTGCGGCGGACAGCCAAGAGACCCAGTACTTC. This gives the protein CSAADSQETQYF.

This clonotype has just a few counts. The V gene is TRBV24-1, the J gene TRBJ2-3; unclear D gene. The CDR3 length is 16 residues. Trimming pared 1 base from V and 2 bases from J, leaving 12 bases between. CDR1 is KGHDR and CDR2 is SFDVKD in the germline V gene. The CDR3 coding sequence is TGTGCCACCAGTGATTTATCCGGGCCCGCCACAGATACGCAGTATTTT. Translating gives CATSDLSGPATDTQYF.

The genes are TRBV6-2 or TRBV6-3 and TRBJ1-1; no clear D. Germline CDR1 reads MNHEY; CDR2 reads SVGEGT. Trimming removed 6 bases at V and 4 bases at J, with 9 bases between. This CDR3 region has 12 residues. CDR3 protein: CASREGVTEAFF. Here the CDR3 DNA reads TGTGCCAGCAGGGAAGGCGTCACTGAAGCTTTCTTT.

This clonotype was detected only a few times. The CDR3 nucleotides read TGTGCCAGCAGCTTCCCACATCCCGGGGGCTCCTACGAGCAGTACTTC. Amino acids: CASSFPHPGGSYEQYF. The rearrangement joins TRBV11-2 to TRBJ2-7, with a weak D call TRBD2 (6 bases). The CDR3 is made up of 16 amino acids. Per the germline V gene, CDR1 is SGHAT and CDR2 is FQNNGV. Trimming took off 3 bases at V and 0 bases at J, with 15 bases between the two ends.

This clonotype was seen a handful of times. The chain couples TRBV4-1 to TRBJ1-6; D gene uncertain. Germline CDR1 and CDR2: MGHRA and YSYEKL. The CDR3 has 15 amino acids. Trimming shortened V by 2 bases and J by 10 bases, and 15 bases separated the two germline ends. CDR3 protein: CASSQPLEGRSPLHF. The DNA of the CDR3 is TGCGCCAGCAGCCAACCCCTGGAAGGAAGATCACCCCTCCACTTT.

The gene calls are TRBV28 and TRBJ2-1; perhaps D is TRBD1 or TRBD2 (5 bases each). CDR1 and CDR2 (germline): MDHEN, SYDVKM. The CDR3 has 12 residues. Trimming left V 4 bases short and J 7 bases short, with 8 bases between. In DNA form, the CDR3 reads TGTGCCAGCAGTTGGGGGAGAAATGAGCAGTTCTTC. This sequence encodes CASSWGRNEQFF.

The CDR3 loop is CAISEQNGEQYF. Written as DNA, the CDR3 is TGTGCCATCAGTGAACAAAATGGGGAGCAGTACTTC. The chain carries TRBV10-3 and TRBJ2-7; D gene uncertain. Germline loops: CDR1 ENHRY, CDR2 SYGVKD. CDR3 size: 12 residues. V shed 3 bases and J shed 7 bases, with 10 bases lying between them.

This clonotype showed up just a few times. The CDR3 loop is CASSPIDRGRGGYTF. The DNA of the CDR3 is TGTGCCAGCAGCCCCATTGACAGGGGGCGCGGGGGCTACACCTTC. The chain is built from TRBV2 and TRBJ1-2, with 10 bases identical to TRBD1. This CDR3 spans 15 amino acids. With 6 bases clipped from V and 8 bases from J, the junction kept 12 bases outside the gene matches. CDR1 and CDR2 (germline): SNHLY, FYNNEI.

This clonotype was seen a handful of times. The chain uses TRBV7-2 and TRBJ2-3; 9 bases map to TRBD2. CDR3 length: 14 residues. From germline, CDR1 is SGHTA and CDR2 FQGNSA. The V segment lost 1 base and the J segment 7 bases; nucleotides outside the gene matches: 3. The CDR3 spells CASSLGAGGNTQYF. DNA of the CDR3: TGTGCCAGCAGCTTAGGAGCGGGAGGAAATACGCAGTATTTT.